These T cell receptor beta chains were read from a single sample in a study of blood T cell repertoires in COVID-19. TCRdb's copy holds only in-frame clones and misses some; the assay was immunoSEQ multiplex PCR. The sample records around 300,000 clones, 80% to 90% being singletons. The sample taken for sequencing was peripheral blood. These receptors were obtained from a man aged 25-45 years with active or convalescent COVID-19. The CDR3 runs from the conserved cysteine through the conserved F or W. A D gene is named only where the DNA matches it firmly. The size of a clone is reported for some rows only, either as once, few or many, or as a class for expanded clones.

clone_size,v_call,d_call,j_call,cdr3_aa,cdr3_nt
.,TRBV27,TRBD2,TRBJ2-7,CASSPLTSGRDEQYF,TGTGCCAGCAGTCCCCTGACTAGCGGGAGAGACGAGCAGTACTTC
.,TRBV24-1,.,TRBJ2-3,CATSEQFSTDTQYF,TGTGCCACCAGTGAACAGTTTAGCACAGATACGCAGTATTTT
.,TRBV27,TRBD2,TRBJ2-1,CASSSSRLAGEVEQFF,TGTGCCAGCAGTTCCTCCAGACTAGCGGGAGAGGTTGAGCAGTTCTTC
few,TRBV4-3,.,TRBJ2-1,CASSQDIQGYNEQFF,TGCGCCAGCAGCCAAGATATACAGGGATACAATGAGCAGTTCTTC
.,TRBV28,TRBD1,TRBJ2-3,CASSLDRGTDTQYF,TGTGCCAGCAGTTTGGACAGGGGCACAGATACGCAGTATTTT
.,TRBV28,TRBD1,TRBJ2-6,CASSSRGTGGTGANVLTF,TGTGCCAGCAGCTCGAGAGGGACAGGGGGTACTGGGGCCAACGTCCTGACTTTC
.,TRBV18,.,TRBJ1-2,CASSPGRYGRLHYGYTF,TGTGCCAGCTCACCAGGGAGGTACGGCAGGCTTCACTATGGCTACACCTTC
.,TRBV4-1,.,TRBJ1-6,CASSQDRWRGSSPLHF,TGCGCCAGCAGCCAAGATCGCTGGAGGGGCAGCTCACCCCTCCACTTT
.,TRBV3-1/TRBV3-2,TRBD1,TRBJ1-2,CASSQNNRGLINTF,TGTGCCAGCAGCCAGAATAACAGGGGGCTAATAAACACCTTC
.,TRBV7-9,.,TRBJ2-1,CASRTPTRPSLNNEQFF,TGTGCCAGCAGAACGCCAACTAGGCCCTCCCTCAACAATGAGCAGTTCTTC
.,TRBV6-5,.,TRBJ1-5,CASSLIGNQPQHF,TGTGCCAGCAGTTTAATAGGCAATCAGCCCCAGCATTTT
.,TRBV19,TRBD2,TRBJ2-1,CASSKLADLGEQFF,TGTGCCAGTAGTAAGCTAGCGGATTTAGGTGAGCAGTTCTTC
once,TRBV13,.,TRBJ1-5,CASRGGPTGPQHF,TGTGCCAGCAGAGGAGGGCCCACAGGCCCCCAGCATTTT
.,TRBV14,.,TRBJ2-1,CASSPLGGEQFF,TGTGCCAGCAGCCCCCTGGGGGGTGAGCAGTTCTTC
.,TRBV21-1,.,TRBJ1-5,CASSIKRTESNQPQHF,TGTGCCAGCAGCATTAAACGGACAGAAAGCAATCAGCCCCAGCATTTT
.,TRBV7-9,.,TRBJ1-3,CASSLVTGGNTIYF,TGTGCCAGCAGCTTAGTAACAGGGGGAAACACCATATATTTT
.,TRBV7-2,TRBD1,TRBJ1-2,CASSLEGTALYGYTF,TGTGCCAGCAGCTTAGAGGGGACAGCCCTCTATGGCTACACCTTC
.,TRBV24-1,.,TRBJ2-3,CATSDSGTSFSTDTQYF,TGTGCCACCAGTGATTCCGGGACTTCCTTTTCCACAGATACGCAGTATTTT
.,TRBV30,.,TRBJ2-5,CAWGPTETQYF,TGTGCCTGGGGTCCCACTGAGACCCAGTACTTC
.,TRBV3-1/TRBV3-2,TRBD1,TRBJ2-5,CASSQVGQAMGTQYF,TGTGCCAGCAGCCAAGTTGGACAGGCGATGGGGACCCAGTACTTC
few,TRBV9,.,TRBJ1-1,CASSPRRRDEAFF,TGTGCCAGCAGCCCCCGACGGAGGGATGAAGCTTTCTTT
.,TRBV5-6,.,TRBJ1-6,CASSLRTGGISPLHF,TGTGCCAGCAGCTTGAGGACTGGTGGGATCTCACCCCTCCACTTT
.,TRBV30,.,TRBJ2-1,CAWRSVSSYNEQFF,TGTGCCTGGAGGTCGGTGAGCTCCTACAATGAGCAGTTCTTC
.,TRBV7-2,TRBD2,TRBJ2-1,CASSDGSGAGWGEQFF,TGTGCCAGCAGTGACGGTAGCGGGGCCGGTTGGGGTGAGCAGTTCTTC
.,TRBV4-3,TRBD2,TRBJ2-1,CASSPGTSNNEQFF,TGCGCCAGCAGCCCCGGGACTAGCAACAATGAGCAGTTCTTC
.,TRBV5-1,.,TRBJ1-4,CASSLGLRTDNEKLFF,TGCGCCAGCAGCTTGGGGCTACGGACAGATAATGAAAAACTGTTTTTT
.,TRBV4-1,.,TRBJ2-2,CASSQVSSVGNTGELFF,TGCGCCAGCAGCCAAGTCTCATCGGTCGGGAACACCGGGGAGCTGTTTTTT
.,TRBV11-2,.,TRBJ2-1,CASSLAGSGNEQFF,TGTGCCAGCAGCTTAGCAGGGAGCGGGAATGAGCAGTTCTTC
.,TRBV18,.,TRBJ2-7,CASSVGAQTYEQYF,TGTGCCAGCTCGGTAGGGGCCCAGACCTACGAGCAGTACTTC
.,TRBV10-3,.,TRBJ2-5,CAISNQETQYF,TGTGCCATCAGCAACCAAGAGACCCAGTACTTC
.,TRBV7-3,.,TRBJ1-5,CAQGEGGQPQHF,TGTGCCCAAGGGGAGGGAGGCCAGCCCCAGCATTTT
.,TRBV7-9,.,TRBJ1-2,CASSLPTNYGYTF,TGTGCCAGCAGCTTACCAACTAACTATGGCTACACCTTC
.,TRBV2,TRBD1,TRBJ2-3,CASSGDRGTDTQYF,TGTGCCAGCAGTGGGGACAGGGGAACAGATACGCAGTATTTT
.,TRBV27,.,TRBJ1-3,CASSRTPGGLSGNTIYF,TGTGCCAGCAGCCGAACTCCCGGGGGGCTGTCTGGAAACACCATATATTTT
.,TRBV6-1,.,TRBJ2-1,CASSESGQFFNEQFF,TGTGCCAGCAGTGAAAGCGGACAGTTTTTCAATGAGCAGTTCTTC
.,TRBV7-9,.,TRBJ1-2,CASRDSSDYGYTF,TGTGCCAGCAGGGACAGCTCAGACTATGGCTACACCTTC
.,TRBV2,.,TRBJ1-1,CASTHPTARSEAFF,TGTGCCAGCACCCACCCCACAGCTCGAAGTGAAGCTTTCTTT